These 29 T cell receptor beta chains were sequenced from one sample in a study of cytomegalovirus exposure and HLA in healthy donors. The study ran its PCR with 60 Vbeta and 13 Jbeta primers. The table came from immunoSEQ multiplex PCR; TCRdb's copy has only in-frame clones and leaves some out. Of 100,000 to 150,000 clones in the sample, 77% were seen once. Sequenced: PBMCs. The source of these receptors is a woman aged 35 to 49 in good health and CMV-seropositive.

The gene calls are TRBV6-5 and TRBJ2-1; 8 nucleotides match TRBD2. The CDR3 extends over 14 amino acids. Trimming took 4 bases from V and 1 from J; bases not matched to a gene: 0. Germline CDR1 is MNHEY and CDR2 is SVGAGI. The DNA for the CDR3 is TGTGCCAGCAGTTTAGCGGGATCCTACAATGAGCAGTTCTTC. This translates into CASSLAGSYNEQFF.

CDR3 nucleotide sequence: TGTGCCTGGGGAGCAGCGGAGACCCAGTACTTC. It translates to CAWGAAETQYF. The chain uses TRBV30 and TRBJ2-5; D remains ambiguous. The germline gives CDR1 GTSNPN, CDR2 SVGIG (reference sequence). V lost 5 bases to trimming and J lost 5 bases, with 9 bases between them. The CDR3 spans 11 residues.

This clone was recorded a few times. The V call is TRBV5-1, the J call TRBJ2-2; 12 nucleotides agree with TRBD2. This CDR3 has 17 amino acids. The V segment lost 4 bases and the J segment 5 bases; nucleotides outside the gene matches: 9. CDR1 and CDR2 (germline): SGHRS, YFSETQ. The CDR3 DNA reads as TGCGCCAGCAGCCTGACGTTGACTAGCGGGAGAACCGGGGAGCTGTTTTTT. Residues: CASSLTLTSGRTGELFF.

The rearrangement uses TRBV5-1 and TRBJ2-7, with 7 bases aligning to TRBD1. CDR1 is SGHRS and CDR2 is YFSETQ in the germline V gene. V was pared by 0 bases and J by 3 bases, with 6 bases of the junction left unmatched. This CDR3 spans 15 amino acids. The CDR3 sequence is CASSLEQGRHYEQYF. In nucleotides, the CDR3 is TGCGCCAGCAGCTTGGAACAGGGGCGTCACTACGAGCAGTACTTC.

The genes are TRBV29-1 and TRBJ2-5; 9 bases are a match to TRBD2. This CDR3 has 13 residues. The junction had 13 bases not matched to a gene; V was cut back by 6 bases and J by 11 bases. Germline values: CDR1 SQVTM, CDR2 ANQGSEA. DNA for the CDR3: TGCAGCGTGGTGACTAGCGGCAGGGGGGAGCAGTACTTC. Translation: CSVVTSGRGEQYF.

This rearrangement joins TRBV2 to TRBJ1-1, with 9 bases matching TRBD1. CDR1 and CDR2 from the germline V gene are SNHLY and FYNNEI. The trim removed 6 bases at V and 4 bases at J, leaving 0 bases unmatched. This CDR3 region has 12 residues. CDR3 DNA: TGTGCCAGCAGGGGACAGGGCACTGAAGCTTTCTTT. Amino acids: CASRGQGTEAFF.

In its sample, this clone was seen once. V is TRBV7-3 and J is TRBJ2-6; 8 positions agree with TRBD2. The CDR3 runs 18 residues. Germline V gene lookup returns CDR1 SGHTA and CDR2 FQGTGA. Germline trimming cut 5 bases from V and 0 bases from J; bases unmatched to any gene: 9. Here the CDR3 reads CASSPGGRGNSGANVLTF. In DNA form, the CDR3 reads TGTGCCAGCAGCCCGGGGGGGCGGGGCAACTCTGGGGCCAACGTCCTGACTTTC.

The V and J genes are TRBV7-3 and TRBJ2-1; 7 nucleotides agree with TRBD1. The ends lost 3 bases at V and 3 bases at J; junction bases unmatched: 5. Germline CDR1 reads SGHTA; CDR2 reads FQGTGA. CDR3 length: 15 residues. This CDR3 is CASSLEQGLYNEQFF. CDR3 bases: TGTGCCAGCAGCTTGGAACAGGGGCTCTACAATGAGCAGTTCTTC.

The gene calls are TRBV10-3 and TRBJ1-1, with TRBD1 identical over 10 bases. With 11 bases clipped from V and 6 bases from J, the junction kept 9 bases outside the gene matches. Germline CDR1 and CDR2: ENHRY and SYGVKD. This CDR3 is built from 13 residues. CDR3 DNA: TGTGCCGCCTCCGGGACAGGGGTGGCTGAAGCTTTCTTT. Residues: CAASGTGVAEAFF.

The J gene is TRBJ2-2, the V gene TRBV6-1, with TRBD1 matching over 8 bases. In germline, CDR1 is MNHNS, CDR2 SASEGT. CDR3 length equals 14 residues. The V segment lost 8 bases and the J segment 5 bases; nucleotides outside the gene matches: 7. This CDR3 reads CASRGQGWTGELFF. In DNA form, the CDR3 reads TGTGCCAGCCGCGGACAGGGATGGACCGGGGAGCTGTTTTTT.

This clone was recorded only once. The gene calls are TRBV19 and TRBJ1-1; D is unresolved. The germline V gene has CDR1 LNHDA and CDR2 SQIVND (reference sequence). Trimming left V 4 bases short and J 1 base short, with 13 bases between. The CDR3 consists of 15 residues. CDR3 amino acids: CASSTQTGRNTEAFF. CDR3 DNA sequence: TGTGCCAGTAGTACTCAAACGGGTAGGAACACTGAAGCTTTCTTT. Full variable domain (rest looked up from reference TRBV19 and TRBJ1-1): DGGITQSPKYLFRKEGQNVTLSCEQNLNHDAMYWYRQDPGQGLRLIYYSQIVNDFQKGDIAEGYSVSREKKESFPLTVTSAQKNPTAFYLCASSTQTGRNTEAFFGQGTRLTVV.

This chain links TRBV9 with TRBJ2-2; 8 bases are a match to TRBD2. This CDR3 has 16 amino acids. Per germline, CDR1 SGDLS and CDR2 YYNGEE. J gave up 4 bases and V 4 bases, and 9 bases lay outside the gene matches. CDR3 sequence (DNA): TGTGCCAGCAGCCCCCGATCTGGGACTAGCACCGGGGAGCTGTTTTTT. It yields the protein CASSPRSGTSTGELFF.

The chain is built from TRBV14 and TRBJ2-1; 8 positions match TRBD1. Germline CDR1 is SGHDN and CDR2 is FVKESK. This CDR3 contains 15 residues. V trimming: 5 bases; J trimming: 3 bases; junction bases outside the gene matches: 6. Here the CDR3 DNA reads TGTGCCAGCAGCACCCGGACAGGGATCTACAATGAGCAGTTCTTC. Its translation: CASSTRTGIYNEQFF.

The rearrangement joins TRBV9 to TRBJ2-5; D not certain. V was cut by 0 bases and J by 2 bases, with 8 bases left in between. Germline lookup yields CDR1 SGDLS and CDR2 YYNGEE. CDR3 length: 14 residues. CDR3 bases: TGTGCCAGCAGCGTAGCCCAAGAGCAAGAGACCCAGTACTTC. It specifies CASSVAQEQETQYF.

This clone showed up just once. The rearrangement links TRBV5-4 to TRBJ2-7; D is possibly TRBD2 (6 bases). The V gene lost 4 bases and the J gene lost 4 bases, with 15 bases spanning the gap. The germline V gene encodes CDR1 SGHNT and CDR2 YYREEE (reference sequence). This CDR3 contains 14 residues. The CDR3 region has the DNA TGTGCCAGCAGCCCTGGGGGGAGACTGTACGAGCAGTACTTC. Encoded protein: CASSPGGRLYEQYF.

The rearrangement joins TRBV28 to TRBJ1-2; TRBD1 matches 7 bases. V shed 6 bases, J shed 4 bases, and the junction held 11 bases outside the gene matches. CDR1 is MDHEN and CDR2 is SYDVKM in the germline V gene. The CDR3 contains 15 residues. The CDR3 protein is CASSLPRQGPYGYTF. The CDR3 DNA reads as TGTGCCAGCAGCCTTCCTCGACAGGGACCCTATGGCTACACCTTC.

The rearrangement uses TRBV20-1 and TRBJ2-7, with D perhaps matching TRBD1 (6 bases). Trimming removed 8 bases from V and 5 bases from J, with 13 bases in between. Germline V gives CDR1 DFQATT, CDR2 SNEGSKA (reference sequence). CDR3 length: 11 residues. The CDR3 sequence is CSTRGPHEQYF. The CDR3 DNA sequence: TGCAGTACCAGGGGCCCCCACGAGCAGTACTTC.

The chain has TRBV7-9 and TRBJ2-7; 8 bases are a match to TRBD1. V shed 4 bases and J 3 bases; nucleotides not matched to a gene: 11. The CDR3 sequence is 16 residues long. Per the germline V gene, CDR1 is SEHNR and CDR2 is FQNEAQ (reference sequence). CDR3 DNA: TGTGCCAGCAGCTCGGTCTTCAGGGGGCAAGACTACGAGCAGTACTTC. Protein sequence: CASSSVFRGQDYEQYF.

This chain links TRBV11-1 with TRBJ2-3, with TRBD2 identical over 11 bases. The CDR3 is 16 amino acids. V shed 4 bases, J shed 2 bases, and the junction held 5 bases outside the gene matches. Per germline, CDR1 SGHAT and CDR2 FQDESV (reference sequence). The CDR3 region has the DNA TGTGCCAGCAGCTCTAGACTAGCGGGAATCACAGATACGCAGTATTTT. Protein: CASSSRLAGITDTQYF. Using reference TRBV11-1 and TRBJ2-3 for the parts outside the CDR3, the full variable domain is EAEVAQSPRYKITEKSQAVAFWCDPISGHATLYWYRQILGQGPELLVQFQDESVVDDSQLPKDRFSAERLKGVDSTLKIQPAELGDSAMYLCASSSRLAGITDTQYFGPGTRLTVL.

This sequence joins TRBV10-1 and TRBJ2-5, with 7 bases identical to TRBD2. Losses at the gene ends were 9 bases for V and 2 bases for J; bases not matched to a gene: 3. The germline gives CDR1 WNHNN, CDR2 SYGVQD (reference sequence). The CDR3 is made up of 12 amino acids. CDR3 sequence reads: CASSSGQETQYF. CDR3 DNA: TGCGCCAGTTCTAGCGGTCAAGAGACCCAGTACTTC.

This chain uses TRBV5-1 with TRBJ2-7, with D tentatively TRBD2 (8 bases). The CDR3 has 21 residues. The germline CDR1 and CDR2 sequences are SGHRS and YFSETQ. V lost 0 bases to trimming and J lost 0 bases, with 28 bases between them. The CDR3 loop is CASSLDPYRGGSGTSSYEQYF. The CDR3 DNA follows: TGCGCCAGCAGCTTGGATCCCTACAGGGGTGGTAGCGGGACGAGCTCCTACGAGCAGTACTTC. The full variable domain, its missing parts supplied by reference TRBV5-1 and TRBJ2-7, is KAGVTQTPRYLIKTRGQQVTLSCSPISGHRSVSWYQQTPGQGLQFLFEYFSETQRNKGNFPGRFSGRQFSNSRSEMNVSTLELGDSALYLCASSLDPYRGGSGTSSYEQYFGPGTRLTVT.

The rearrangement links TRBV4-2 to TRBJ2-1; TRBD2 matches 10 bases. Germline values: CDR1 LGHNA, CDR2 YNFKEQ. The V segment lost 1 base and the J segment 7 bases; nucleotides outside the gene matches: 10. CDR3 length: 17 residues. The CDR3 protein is CASSQGISGRAGNEQFF. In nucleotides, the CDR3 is TGTGCCAGCAGCCAAGGGATCAGCGGGAGGGCCGGGAATGAGCAGTTCTTC.

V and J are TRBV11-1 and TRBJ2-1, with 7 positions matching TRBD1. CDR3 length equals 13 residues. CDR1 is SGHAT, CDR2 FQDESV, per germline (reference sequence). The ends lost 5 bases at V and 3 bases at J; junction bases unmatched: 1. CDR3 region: CASSGDSYNEQFF. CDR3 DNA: TGTGCCAGCAGCGGGGACAGCTACAATGAGCAGTTCTTC.

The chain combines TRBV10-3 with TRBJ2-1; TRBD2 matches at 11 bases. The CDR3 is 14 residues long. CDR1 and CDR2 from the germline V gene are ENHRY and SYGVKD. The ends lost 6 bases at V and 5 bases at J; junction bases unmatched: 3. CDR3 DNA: TGTGCCATCAGGGGACTAGCGGACCACAATGAGCAGTTCTTC. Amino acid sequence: CAIRGLADHNEQFF.

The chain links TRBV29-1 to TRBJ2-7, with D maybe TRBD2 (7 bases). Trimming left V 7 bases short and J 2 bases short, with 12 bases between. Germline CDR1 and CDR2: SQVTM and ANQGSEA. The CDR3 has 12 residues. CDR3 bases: TGCAGCGCTGGGGGGGCCCCCTACGAGCAGTACTTC. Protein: CSAGGAPYEQYF.

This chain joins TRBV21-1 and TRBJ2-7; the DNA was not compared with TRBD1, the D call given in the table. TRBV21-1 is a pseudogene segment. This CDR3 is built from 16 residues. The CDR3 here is CASSSHRTGGVYEQYF. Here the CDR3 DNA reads TGTGCCAGCAGCTCTCATCGGACAGGGGGCGTATACGAGCAGTACTTC.

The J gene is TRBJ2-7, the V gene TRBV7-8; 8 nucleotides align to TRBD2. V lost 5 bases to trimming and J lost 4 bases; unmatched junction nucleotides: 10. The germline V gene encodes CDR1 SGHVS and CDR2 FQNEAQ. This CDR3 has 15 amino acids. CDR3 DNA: TGTGCCAGCAGCCTAGGGGTAGCGGGGAGTTACGAGCAGTACTTC. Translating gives CASSLGVAGSYEQYF.

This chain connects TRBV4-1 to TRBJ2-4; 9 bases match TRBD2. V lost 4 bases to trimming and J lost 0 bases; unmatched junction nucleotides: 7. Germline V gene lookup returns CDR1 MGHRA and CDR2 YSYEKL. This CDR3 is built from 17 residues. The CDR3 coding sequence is TGCGCCAGCAGCCTAGTACCACTAGCGGGAGCCAAAAACATTCAGTACTTC. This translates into CASSLVPLAGAKNIQYF.

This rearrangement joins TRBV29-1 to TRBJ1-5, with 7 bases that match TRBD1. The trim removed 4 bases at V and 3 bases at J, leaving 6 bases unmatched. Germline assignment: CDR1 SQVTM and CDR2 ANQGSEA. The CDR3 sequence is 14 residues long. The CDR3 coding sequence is TGCAGCGTTGCATCACAGGGGTTCAATCAGCCCCAGCATTTT. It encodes CSVASQGFNQPQHF.